This TCR beta chain was observed in a study of blood T cell repertoires in COVID-19. The wider study: Some COVID-19 samples were acute and others convalescent; all came from the United States, Italy and Spain. From T cells, B-cell-depleted T cells, or PBMCs came the material, which was cDNA or gDNA.

Per the original methods: Researchers report that nucleated cell counts were estimated from reference gene primer amplification. The protocol was immunoSEQ multiplex PCR, while the TCRdb copy is restricted to in-frame clones and leaves out a portion. V and J calls and clone size come straight from that table; D and trimming were deduced from the DNA. The table shows hundreds of thousands of clones, with roughly 85% occurring only once. This clone was recorded a few times. Trimming stripped 3 bases from V and 5 bases from J, with 17 bases between. Per germline, CDR1 SGDLS and CDR2 YYNGEE. This CDR3 contains 16 residues.

Sequencing used peripheral blood. The receptor's source is a woman aged 40 to 50 with active or convalescent COVID-19. J is TRBJ2-2 and V is TRBV9; D may be TRBD1 (6 bases). CDR3 sequence reads: CASSGIQGAVTGELFF. As DNA, the CDR3 is TGTGCCAGCAGCGGAATACAGGGAGCGGTTACCGGGGAGCTGTTTTTT.